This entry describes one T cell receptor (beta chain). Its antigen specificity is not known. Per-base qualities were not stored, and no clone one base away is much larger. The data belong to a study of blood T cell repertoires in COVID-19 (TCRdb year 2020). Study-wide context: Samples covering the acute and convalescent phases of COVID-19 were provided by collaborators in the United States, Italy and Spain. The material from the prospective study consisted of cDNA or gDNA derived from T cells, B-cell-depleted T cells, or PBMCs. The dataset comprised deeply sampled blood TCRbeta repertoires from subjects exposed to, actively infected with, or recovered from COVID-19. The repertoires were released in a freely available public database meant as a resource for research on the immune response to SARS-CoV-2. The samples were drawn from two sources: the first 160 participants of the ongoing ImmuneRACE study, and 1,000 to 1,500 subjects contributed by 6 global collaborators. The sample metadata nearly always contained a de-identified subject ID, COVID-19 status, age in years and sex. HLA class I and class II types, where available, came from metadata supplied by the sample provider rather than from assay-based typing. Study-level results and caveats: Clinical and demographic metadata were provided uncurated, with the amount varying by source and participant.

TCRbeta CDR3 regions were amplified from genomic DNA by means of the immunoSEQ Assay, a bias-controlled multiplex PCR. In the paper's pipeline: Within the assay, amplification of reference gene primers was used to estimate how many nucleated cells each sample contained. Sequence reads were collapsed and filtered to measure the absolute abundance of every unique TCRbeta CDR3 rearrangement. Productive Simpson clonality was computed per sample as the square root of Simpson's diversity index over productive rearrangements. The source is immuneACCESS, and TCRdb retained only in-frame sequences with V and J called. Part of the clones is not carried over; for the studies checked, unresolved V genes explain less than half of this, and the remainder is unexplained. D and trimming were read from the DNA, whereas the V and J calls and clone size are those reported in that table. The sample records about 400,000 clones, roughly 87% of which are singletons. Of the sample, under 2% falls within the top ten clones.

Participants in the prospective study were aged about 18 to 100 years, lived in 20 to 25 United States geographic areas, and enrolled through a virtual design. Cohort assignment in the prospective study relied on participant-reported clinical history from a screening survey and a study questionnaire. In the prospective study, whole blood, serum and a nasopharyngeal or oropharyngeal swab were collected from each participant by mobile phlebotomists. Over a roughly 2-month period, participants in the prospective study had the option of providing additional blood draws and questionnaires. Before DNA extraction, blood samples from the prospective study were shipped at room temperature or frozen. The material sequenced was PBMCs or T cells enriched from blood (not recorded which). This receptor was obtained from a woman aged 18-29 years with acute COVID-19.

The CDR3 protein is CASSEDSFYGYTF. The DNA sequence follows: TGTGCCAGCAGTGAAGACAGTTTCTATGGCTACACCTTC. The chain joins TRBV2 to TRBJ1-2; the D gene is not confidently resolved. Relative to germline, V is 1 base shorter and J is 4 bases shorter, with 7 bases between their ends. The CDR3 goes from the cysteine to the phenylalanine over 13 residues. This entry keeps only the CDR3 DNA: 39 bases, framed from base 1. Based on the germline V gene, the CDR1 and CDR2 sequences are SNHLY and FYNNEI.